These 12 T cell receptor beta chains came from one sample sequenced in a study of T cell changes during pregnancy in multiple sclerosis. Assay used: immunoSEQ multiplex PCR; TCRdb lists only in-frame clones, some missing. The table records more than 80,000 clones, 75% to 95% of them present only once. Specimen: peripheral blood, collected before pregnancy. The receptors were gathered from a female donor with multiple sclerosis, enrolled in a pregnancy study.

This clone was observed a handful of times. J is TRBJ1-1 and V is TRBV30; D gene uncertain. V lost 7 bases and J lost 0, with 9 bases in between. The CDR3 has 12 residues. Germline V gene sequence: CDR1 GTSNPN, CDR2 SVGIG (reference sequence). The CDR3 is CAYQLLNTEAFF. The CDR3 DNA follows: TGTGCCTATCAACTACTGAACACTGAAGCTTTCTTT.

The V gene is TRBV27, the J gene TRBJ1-5, with 10 bases matching TRBD1. The CDR3 runs 15 residues. CDR1 MNHEY and CDR2 SMNVEV come from the germline V gene (reference sequence). V gave up 5 bases and J gave up 3 bases; unmatched junction bases: 4. CDR3 in amino acids: CASSTGQGYNQPQHF. The CDR3 DNA reads TGTGCCAGCAGTACGGGACAGGGGTACAATCAGCCCCAGCATTTT.

The V gene is TRBV19, the J gene TRBJ2-2; 8 nucleotides align to TRBD2. The CDR3 extends over 16 amino acids. Per the germline V gene, CDR1 is LNHDA and CDR2 is SQIVND (reference sequence). The V gene end was trimmed by 2 bases and the J gene end by 5 bases; junction bases not matched to a gene: 7. CDR3 residues: CASSILAGATTGELFF. CDR3 nucleotides: TGTGCCAGTAGTATACTAGCGGGCGCGACTACCGGGGAGCTGTTTTTT.

The chain recombines TRBV11-3 with TRBJ2-5, with D possibly TRBD1 on 6 matching bases. The CDR3 spans 13 residues. V lost 6 bases and J lost 5, with 13 bases in between. Germline CDR1 reads SGHNT; CDR2 reads YENEEA. The CDR3 DNA follows: TGTGCCAGCAGACAGGGAAAGACGGAGACCCAGTACTTC. Encoded protein: CASRQGKTETQYF. Filled out from reference TRBV11-3 and TRBJ2-5, the complete variable domain reads EAGVVQSPRYKIIEKKQPVAFWCNPISGHNTLYWYLQNLGQGPELLIRYENEEAVDDSQLPKDRFSAERLKGVDSTLKIQPAELGDSAVYLCASRQGKTETQYFGPGTRLLVL.

The chain recombines TRBV5-1 with TRBJ1-2, with D possibly being TRBD1 (6 bases). CDR1 is SGHRS, CDR2 YFSETQ, per germline. V dropped 2 bases and J dropped 7 bases, with 15 bases sitting between them. There are 14 residues in the CDR3. Here the CDR3 DNA reads TGCGCCAGCAGCTTAATACAGGGTTCTTCTGGCTACACCTTC. As protein: CASSLIQGSSGYTF.

The chain is built from TRBV28 and TRBJ2-5; the D gene is possibly TRBD1 (5 bases). Trimming removed 4 bases at V and 1 base at J, with 16 bases between. The CDR3 has 16 amino acids. CDR1 MDHEN and CDR2 SYDVKM come from the germline V gene. In DNA form, the CDR3 reads TGTGCCAGCAGTTCCCCCGGCGACAGAACCCAAGAGACCCAGTACTTC. It yields the protein CASSSPGDRTQETQYF.

V gene TRBV7-3 combines with J gene TRBJ2-1, with D perhaps matching TRBD2 (5 bases). Deletions cut 0 bases from V and 3 bases from J, with 12 bases between. There are 16 residues in the CDR3. Germline CDR1 and CDR2: SGHTA and FQGTGA. CDR3 nucleotides: TGTGCCAGCAGCTTAACCCCTAGCATGGGCTACAATGAGCAGTTCTTC. It yields the protein CASSLTPSMGYNEQFF.

This clone was seen once. The rearrangement links TRBV5-1 to TRBJ1-1; TRBD1 agrees at 9 bases. Per germline, CDR1 SGHRS and CDR2 YFSETQ. V lost 0 bases to trimming and J lost 11 bases; unmatched junction nucleotides: 8. The CDR3 runs to 14 residues. The CDR3 coding sequence is TGCGCCAGCAGCTTGGTGGGGACAGGGCCTGGGGCTTTCTTT. This codes for CASSLVGTGPGAFF.

The chain recombines TRBV7-2 with TRBJ1-1; D not resolved. This CDR3 contains 14 residues. Germline-derived CDR1 and CDR2 are SGHTA and FQGNSA. Trimming pared 6 bases from V and 4 bases from J, leaving 15 bases between. DNA for the CDR3: TGTGCCAGCAGTTGGGCTGGAGGGAGCACTGAAGCTTTCTTT. It is translated as CASSWAGGSTEAFF.

The chain employs TRBV6-1 and TRBJ1-1; TRBD1 matches at 9 bases. The CDR3 extends over 14 amino acids. V was clipped by 6 bases and J by 0 bases; unmatched bases: 2. CDR1 and CDR2 from the germline V gene are MNHNS and SASEGT. CDR3 amino acids: CASRGTGLNTEAFF. CDR3 in DNA: TGTGCCAGCAGGGGGACAGGGCTGAACACTGAAGCTTTCTTT.

The rearrangement joins TRBV11-2 to TRBJ2-3; TRBD2 aligns across 7 bases. After removal of 4 bases from V and 4 bases from J, the junction contained 11 bases not matched to a gene. The germline V gene has CDR1 SGHAT and CDR2 FQNNGV. The CDR3 totals 16 residues. CDR3 nucleotides: TGTGCCAGCAGCTCAGGAGCGGGGAGACTGGCAGATACGCAGTATTTT. Protein product: CASSSGAGRLADTQYF.

This clone was counted once. The genes are TRBV5-1 and TRBJ1-2, with TRBD1 as a possible D gene (6 bases). The germline V gene has CDR1 SGHRS and CDR2 YFSETQ. The CDR3 is 16 amino acids. The germline V and J ends were trimmed by 4 bases and 3 bases, with 19 bases remaining between them. Here the CDR3 DNA reads TGCGCCAGCAGCACAGGGTCTTTGGTCGGTTACTATGGCTACACCTTC. This gives the protein CASSTGSLVGYYGYTF.